These 25 T cell receptor beta chains came from one sample sequenced in a study of human CD8 memory T cell subsets. Investigators built TCR beta libraries using UMI-labeled 5' RACE. TCRdb re-analyzed the 5' RACE reads; it lists each CDR3 protein once, without DNA. The sample data list about 11,000 distinct CDR3 sequences. Sequenced material: CD8+ T cells from PBMCs. All receptors derive from a human donor in good health.

This chain links TRBV3-1 with TRBJ2-7; the D gene TCRdb calls, TRBD1, cannot be checked with no DNA. CDR3 size: 18 residues. Germline CDR1 is LGHDT and CDR2 is YNNKEL (reference sequence). CDR3 loop: CASSQDTTLGTGRYEQYF.

V usage is TRBV27 and J usage is TRBJ1-3. Germline loops: CDR1 MNHEY, CDR2 SMNVEV (reference sequence). This CDR3 is 16 amino acids long. The CDR3 reads CASSSLGQSSGNTIYF.

This chain connects TRBV7-2 to TRBJ2-2; TCRdb designates TRBD2, a call that cannot be tested without DNA. Looked up from germline, CDR1 is SGHTA and CDR2 is FQGNSA. This CDR3 is 16 amino acids long. CDR3 region: CASSLGPSGDTGELFF.

In terms of frequency, this clonotype is medium-sized (0.01 to 0.1%). This sequence joins TRBV15 and TRBJ2-5; no DNA is available, so the TRBD2 call from TCRdb remains unchecked. This CDR3 is 15 amino acids long. Per the germline V gene, CDR1 is LNHNV and CDR2 is YYDKDF (reference sequence). CDR3: CATSWTSGPQETQYF.

The chain recombines TRBV4-1 with TRBJ2-7. The germline V gene has CDR1 MGHRA and CDR2 YSYEKL. The CDR3 covers 16 residues. This CDR3 reads CASSQDNSHPSYEQYF.

This chain connects TRBV6-2 or TRBV6-3 to TRBJ2-2. Germline V gene sequence: CDR1 MNHEY, CDR2 SVGEGT. The CDR3 is made up of 16 amino acids. The CDR3 loop reads CASSYRPLGYVGELFF.

V and J are TRBV6-6 and TRBJ1-1; TCRdb's D call, TRBD1, is unchecked because there is no DNA. The CDR3 is 11 amino acids. From germline, CDR1 is MNHNY and CDR2 SVGAGI (reference sequence). CDR3 region: CASRDRVEAFF.

V and J are TRBV29-1 and TRBJ2-5. The CDR3 is 12 residues long. The germline V gene has CDR1 SQVTM and CDR2 ANQGSEA. The chain's CDR3 is CSVDGIGETQYF. Filled out from reference TRBV29-1 and TRBJ2-5, the complete variable domain reads SAVISQKPSRDICQRGTSLTIQCQVDSQVTMMFWYRQQPGQSLTLIATANQGSEATYESGFVIDKFPISRPNLTFSTLTVSNMSPEDSSIYLCSVDGIGETQYFGPGTRLLVL.

The CDR3: CASSQDRLAGGQEQFF. V and J are TRBV4-2 and TRBJ2-1; the TRBD2 assignment by TCRdb is unverifiable without DNA. From germline, CDR1 is LGHNA and CDR2 YNFKEQ. The CDR3 covers 16 residues.

The gene calls are TRBV12-3 or TRBV12-4 and TRBJ2-7; there is no DNA to check the TCRdb D call of TRBD2. The CDR3 consists of 13 residues. The chain's CDR3 is CASSSSTSYEQYF.

Considering frequency, this clonotype is medium-sized (0.01 to 0.1%). The gene calls are TRBV12-3 or TRBV12-4 and TRBJ2-7; TCRdb's D call of TRBD1 is untestable without DNA. The CDR3 totals 13 residues. CDR3 protein: CASRAVDSYEQYF.

The chain couples TRBV6-6 to TRBJ2-7. CDR3 length: 14 residues. Looked up from germline, CDR1 is MNHNY and CDR2 is SVGAGI (reference sequence). CDR3 protein: CASRHEEGSYEQYF.

V usage is TRBV29-1 and J usage is TRBJ1-3; with no DNA, the TCRdb D assignment of TRBD1 cannot be verified. The CDR3 runs 14 residues. Germline V CDR1 and CDR2: SQVTM, ANQGSEA. CDR3 residues: CSVALQGAGNTIYF.

By frequency, this clonotype registers medium-sized. The chain carries TRBV28 and TRBJ1-1; TCRdb picks TRBD1, but there is no DNA to check that call. CDR1 is MDHEN, CDR2 SYDVKM, per germline. The CDR3 runs to 14 residues. Here the CDR3 reads CASSIGVGGLEAFF.

The V and J genes are TRBV7-8 and TRBJ2-5; the TRBD2 assignment by TCRdb is unverifiable without DNA. The CDR3 consists of 16 residues. Germline V gene lookup returns CDR1 SGHVS and CDR2 FQNEAQ. Here the CDR3 reads CASSLAVGLEGETQYF.

The chain combines TRBV29-1 with TRBJ2-3; TCRdb's D call of TRBD1 is untestable without DNA. The CDR3 loop spans 16 amino acids. The V gene's germline CDR1 is SQVTM and CDR2 ANQGSEA. The CDR3 reads CSVRGGAVYSTDTQYF.

The chain links TRBV30 to TRBJ2-7; TCRdb lists TRBD1, though no DNA is available to test this call. There are 13 residues in the CDR3. Looked up from germline, CDR1 is GTSNPN and CDR2 is SVGIG (reference sequence). CDR3 amino acids: CAWIARGTYEQYF.

The chain carries TRBV10-2 and TRBJ1-1; the TCRdb D gene call, TRBD1, has no DNA to confirm it. The germline V gene has CDR1 WSHSY and CDR2 SAAADI. There are 14 residues in the CDR3. The CDR3 reads CASSDGTVNTEAFF.

This clonotype counts as medium-sized by frequency. CDR3 amino acids: CATSRDLFLENNEQFF. The rearrangement joins TRBV15 to TRBJ2-1. The CDR3 spans 16 residues. Germline V gives CDR1 LNHNV, CDR2 YYDKDF (reference sequence).

This clonotype registers medium-sized (0.01 to 0.1%) by frequency. The chain recombines TRBV7-7 with TRBJ1-6; the D call from TCRdb, TRBD1, cannot be confirmed without DNA. The CDR3 runs to 13 residues. The germline CDR1 and CDR2 sequences are SSHAT and FNYEAQ (reference sequence). The CDR3: CASSVRVGSPLHF.

The rearrangement joins TRBV4-3 to TRBJ2-5; TCRdb names TRBD2, which stays unverified in the absence of DNA. Germline V CDR1 and CDR2: LGHNA, YSLEER. This CDR3 comprises 16 residues. The CDR3: CASSQDPAGGLETQYF.

The chain carries TRBV28 and TRBJ2-7. CDR3 length: 13 amino acids. Germline-derived CDR1 and CDR2 are MDHEN and SYDVKM. The CDR3 region is CASSLGPYGEQYF.

The gene calls are TRBV2 and TRBJ1-5. The CDR3 covers 15 residues. Germline CDR1 reads SNHLY; CDR2 reads FYNNEI. CDR3 sequence reads: CASSEFGGLAQPQHF.

Here the CDR3 reads CSARDLEGLAGTDTQYF. The chain uses TRBV20-1 and TRBJ2-3; TCRdb lists TRBD2, though no DNA is available to test this call. The germline V gene has CDR1 DFQATT and CDR2 SNEGSKA (reference sequence). This CDR3 spans 17 amino acids.

V usage is TRBV11-2 and J usage is TRBJ2-1; TCRdb proposes TRBD2, but this gene call is untestable without DNA. The CDR3 is 17 amino acids. In germline, CDR1 is SGHAT, CDR2 FQNNGV. Here the CDR3 reads CASSLGLAGFHNNEQFF.